This T cell receptor (beta chain) was identified in a study of CD8 T cells in ankylosing spondylitis. Findings and limits, study-wide: Apparently characteristic of ankylosing spondylitis blood was a TCR beta motif (about 8 highly homologous variants). Disease-linked clones bore a CD8+ phenotype, appearing relatively rarely in peripheral blood. Past research had described some motif variants in reactive arthritis synovial fluid and blood. Reports say disease-linked clones showed up significantly more in matched ankylosing spondylitis synovial fluid.

This clonotype came up a few times. Its antigen is undetermined. CDR1 and CDR2 from the germline V gene are SGHRS and YFSETQ. V was shortened by 2 bases and J by 7 bases, with 10 bases between the two germline ends. This CDR3 region has 14 residues. Scientists made TCR beta libraries using quantitative 5'-RACE with molecular barcodes. Each CDR3 protein is one row after TCRdb ran MiXCR on the 5' RACE reads. The sample includes approximately 300,000 distinct CDR3 sequences, approximately 8.2% seen only once; the top ten take about 14%. The clonotype comes from a male donor with ankylosing spondylitis. The sequenced sample was blood, either unsorted or a sorted T cell fraction (not recorded which). The chain joins TRBV5-1 to TRBJ1-6; the D is unclear. This CDR3 is CASSFGPVNSPLHF. Written as DNA, the CDR3 is TGCGCCAGCAGCTTCGGACCGGTAAATTCACCCCTCCACTTT. The full variable domain, its missing parts supplied by reference TRBV5-1 and TRBJ1-6, is KAGVTQTPRYLIKTRGQQVTLSCSPISGHRSVSWYQQTPGQGLQFLFEYFSETQRNKGNFPGRFSGRQFSNSRSEMNVSTLELGDSALYLCASSFGPVNSPLHFGNGTRLTVT.